There are many counts of the clone carrying this TCR beta chain. This specimen belongs to a study of regulatory T cells in long-lasting Graves disease. Time point given: newly diagnosed GD, antithyroid drugs for less than 3 months. Researchers made the TCR library from RNA that was extracted from PBMCs. CDR1 is LGHDT, CDR2 YNNKEL, per germline (reference sequence). The length of the CDR3 is 12 residues. V lost 2 bases to trimming and J lost 11 bases, with 12 bases between them. Arm-PCR of CDR3 regions with iRepertoire HTBI primers generated TCR beta libraries. TCRdb re-called the multiplex PCR reads with MiXCR, one entry per CDR3 protein. The sample lists roughly 380,000 distinct CDR3 sequences, approximately 15% occurring once. These sequences were also reported in another study, on T cells in Graves' hyperthyroidism and ophthalmopathy.

The material was peripheral blood mononuclear cells (PBMCs), obtained at new diagnosis, from a patient treated with antithyroid drugs. The sequence was obtained from a man in his forties or fifties with Graves disease. The chain is built from TRBV3-1 and TRBJ1-1; D unresolved. CDR3 residues: CASSQNQVDAFF. The DNA for the CDR3 is TGTGCCAGCAGCCAAAATCAGGTGGATGCTTTCTTT.